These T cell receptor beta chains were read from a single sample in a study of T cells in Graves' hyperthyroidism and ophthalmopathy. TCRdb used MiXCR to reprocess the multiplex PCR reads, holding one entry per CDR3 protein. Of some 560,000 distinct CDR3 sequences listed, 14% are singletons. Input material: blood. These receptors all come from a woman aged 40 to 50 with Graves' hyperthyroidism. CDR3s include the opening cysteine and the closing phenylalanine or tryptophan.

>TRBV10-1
CASSTGETSYNEQFF
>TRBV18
CASSTGGLTEAFF
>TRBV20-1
CSIGPPETQYF
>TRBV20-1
CSAVQSTNEKLFF
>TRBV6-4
CASSDSKGESSNNEQFF
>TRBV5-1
CASSPNGQSEETQYF
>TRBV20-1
CSAPRTGKYNEQFF
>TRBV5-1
CASSLAGGDANVLTF
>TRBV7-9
CASSANLAGGTDTQYF
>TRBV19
CASSIRGLGLTINEQFF
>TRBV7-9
CASSFPGGSYEQYF
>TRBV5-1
CASSLAEGVSGTQYF
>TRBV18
CASSPLPGGVYNEQFF
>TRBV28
CASENYGYTF
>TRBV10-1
CASSELTSNEQYF
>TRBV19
CASSPLGAQAMEGYTF
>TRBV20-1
CSARESPSTDTQYF
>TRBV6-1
CASRKPGDSPLHF
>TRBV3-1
CASSQEQGVGYTF
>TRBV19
CASSIEAFGNQPQHF
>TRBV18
CASSWGQGPAEQYF
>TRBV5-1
CASKTSGSYYNEQFF
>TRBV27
CASRRSSSYNEQFF
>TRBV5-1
CASSLVTRQETQYF
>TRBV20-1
CSATGGSTYEQYF
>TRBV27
CASSTGQGSSTHYEQYF
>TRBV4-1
CASSQHLTSGRGKTQYF
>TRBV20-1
CSARLTGDYGYTF
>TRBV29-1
CSVGGGGGTIYF
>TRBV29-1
CSVEDQTSGMLYEQFF
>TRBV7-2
CASSLSGGFTGELFF
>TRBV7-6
CASSLLGTHQPQHF
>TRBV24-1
CATSEQRSSYNEQFF
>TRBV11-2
CASSLVPGSASYEQYF